Below, one TCR beta chain is given with its context. This sample is part of a study of blood T cells in healthy people across ages. The second PCR ran about 6 to 12 cycles with a sample-barcoded 5' primer and J-beta primers. TCRdb redid the calling of the 5' RACE reads with MiXCR, one entry per CDR3 protein. The sample has 600,000 to 800,000 distinct CDR3 sequences, over 40% seen once; the top ten hold around an eighth. This receptor was identified in a woman of 80 years or more in good health. Sequencing input: blood.

The CDR3 nucleotides are TGCTTCAGCAGCTTGGCTGCGGGAGGCAATCAGCCCCAGCATTTT. This gives the protein CFSSLAAGGNQPQHF. The chain couples TRBV5-1 to TRBJ1-5; D uncertain. CDR1 and CDR2 from the germline V gene are SGHRS and YFSETQ. The CDR3 sequence is 15 residues long.